This is a list of T cell receptor beta chains from one sample in a study of T cell repertoires in cytomegalovirus infection. TCRdb re-called the reads through MiXCR, storing one row per CDR3 protein. This table holds about 920,000 distinct CDR3 sequences, less than 35% found once. These receptors' antigens are unknown. The sequenced sample was cultured CD8+ T cells from PBMCs, obtained from culture after CMV antigen stimulation. These receptors all stem from a human donor in good health (CMV status not recorded). Some clones in this sample may be carry-over from other donors' samples. Each CDR3 is given with its conserved first and last residue. A D gene is named only where the DNA matches it firmly. The size entry is marked missing in some rows and otherwise reads once, few, many or a size class.

V	J	size	D	CDR3	DNA
TRBV4-3	TRBJ1-1	.	.	CASSQGVGARAFF	TGCGCCAGCAGCCAAGGTGTGGGGGCGCGAGCTTTCTTT
TRBV18	TRBJ2-1	.	.	CASSPATGGALDEQFF	TGTGCCAGCTCACCAGCTACAGGGGGGGCGTTGGATGAGCAGTTCTTC
TRBV6-5	TRBJ1-1	.	.	CASSLGEGAEAFF	TGTGCCAGCAGCCTTGGGGAGGGTGCTGAAGCTTTCTTT
TRBV7-2	TRBJ2-1	many	.	CASSSEGLTNEQFF	TGTGCCAGCAGCTCAGAGGGACTTACTAATGAGCAGTTCTTC
TRBV10-3	TRBJ2-1	.	TRBD2	CAISDTSGQMNIHSDEQFF	TGTGCCATCAGTGATACTAGCGGCCAAATGAACATACATAGCGATGAGCAGTTCTTC
TRBV27	TRBJ2-1	few	.	CASSLISPNEQFF	TGTGCCAGCAGTTTGATCAGCCCTAATGAGCAGTTCTTC
TRBV12-3/TRBV12-4	TRBJ2-2	many	.	CASSLQNTGELFF	TGTGCCAGCAGTTTACAGAACACCGGGGAGCTGTTTTTT
TRBV27	TRBJ2-1	.	TRBD2	CASSLMGAGLSYNEQFF	TGTGCCAGCAGTTTAATGGGAGCGGGGCTTTCCTACAATGAGCAGTTCTTC
TRBV6-5	TRBJ2-2	many	.	CASSYIGGGTGELFF	TGTGCCAGCAGTTATATAGGGGGGGGTACCGGGGAGCTGTTTTTT
TRBV12-3/TRBV12-4	TRBJ2-1	.	.	CASSFPVSDNEQFF	TGTGCCAGCAGTTTCCCGGTCAGCGACAATGAGCAGTTCTTC
TRBV12-3/TRBV12-4	TRBJ2-5	.	.	CASTLSGTETQYF	TGTGCCAGTACCCTGAGTGGAACAGAGACCCAGTACTTC
TRBV5-6	TRBJ2-5	few	.	CASSLGSASGETQYF	TGTGCCAGCAGCTTGGGATCAGCCTCGGGGGAGACCCAGTACTTC
TRBV6-5	TRBJ1-2	.	TRBD1	CASSYRTGEGGYTF	TGTGCCAGCAGTTACAGGACAGGGGAGGGTGGCTACACCTTC
TRBV6-6	TRBJ2-7	.	TRBD2	CASSYLAGGLYEQYF	TGTGCCAGCAGTTATCTAGCGGGGGGACTCTACGAGCAGTACTTC
TRBV27	TRBJ1-2	few	.	CASSPHRDDYGYTF	TGTGCCAGCAGTCCTCACCGGGACGACTATGGCTACACCTTC
TRBV27	TRBJ1-2	.	.	CASSFSSKLYGYTF	TGTGCCAGCAGTTTTTCCTCCAAATTGTATGGCTACACCTTC
TRBV12-3/TRBV12-4	TRBJ1-6	.	.	CASRSSSYNSPLHF	TGTGCCAGCAGGTCTAGCTCCTATAATTCACCCCTCCACTTT
TRBV19	TRBJ1-5	.	TRBD1	CASSVSGTGPQPQHF	TGTGCCAGTAGTGTTTCCGGGACAGGGCCCCAGCCCCAGCATTTT
TRBV7-9	TRBJ1-4	.	.	CATLHDGQPATNEKLFF	TGTGCCACCCTCCACGATGGGCAGCCTGCAACTAATGAAAAACTGTTTTTT
TRBV7-8	TRBJ2-1	.	TRBD2	CASRGLAGDLYNEQFF	TGTGCCAGCAGGGGACTAGCGGGGGACCTCTACAATGAGCAGTTCTTC
TRBV7-6	TRBJ1-4	.	.	CASSSTDGRSEKLFF	TGTGCCAGCAGCTCCACGGACGGACGGAGCGAAAAACTGTTTTTT
TRBV12-3/TRBV12-4	TRBJ2-5	.	.	CASSPGEGSGETQYF	TGTGCCAGCAGCCCCGGGGAAGGTTCCGGTGAGACCCAGTACTTC
TRBV12-3/TRBV12-4	TRBJ1-2	few	.	CASSHTAGAYGYTF	TGTGCCAGCAGTCATACTGCAGGAGCTTATGGCTACACCTTC
TRBV5-5	TRBJ1-2	few	.	CASSAAGSYGYTF	TGTGCCAGCAGCGCGGCGGGGAGCTACGGCTACACCTTC
TRBV12-3/TRBV12-4	TRBJ2-5	.	.	CASSSRGTWETQYF	TGTGCCAGCAGTTCCCGGGGTACCTGGGAGACCCAGTACTTC
TRBV6-5	TRBJ2-1	few	TRBD2	CASSWNSGGPISRYNEQFF	TGTGCCAGCAGTTGGAATAGCGGGGGCCCAATATCCCGGTACAATGAGCAGTTCTTC
TRBV10-3	TRBJ1-2	.	.	CAMRGDINGYTF	TGTGCCATGCGGGGGGACATTAATGGCTACACCTTC
TRBV6-2/TRBV6-3	TRBJ2-3	few	.	CASREVAAGTDTQYF	TGTGCCAGCAGAGAGGTGGCAGCGGGCACAGATACGCAGTATTTT
TRBV20-1	TRBJ2-3	.	.	CSANDGSSTDTQYF	TGCAGTGCTAACGACGGCTCTAGCACAGATACGCAGTATTTT
TRBV27	TRBJ2-2	.	.	CASSFFPRGSVGELFF	TGTGCCAGCAGTTTCTTTCCCCGGGGGTCGGTGGGGGAGCTGTTTTTT
TRBV9	TRBJ2-6	.	TRBD1	CASSVNRDRGRSGANVLTF	TGTGCCAGCAGCGTCAACCGGGACAGGGGACGCTCTGGGGCCAACGTCCTGACTTTC
TRBV6-5	TRBJ2-2	few	.	CASSPDSRWDGELFF	TGTGCCAGCAGCCCGGACTCCCGTTGGGACGGGGAGCTGTTTTTT
TRBV7-2	TRBJ2-1	many	TRBD2	CASSIDGTSLYNEQFF	TGTGCCAGCAGCATTGACGGGACTAGTCTCTACAATGAGCAGTTCTTC
TRBV5-6	TRBJ2-2	.	TRBD1	CASSLMRTGFTGELFF	TGTGCCAGCAGCTTAATGAGGACAGGTTTTACCGGGGAGCTGTTTTTT
TRBV7-8	TRBJ1-1	many	.	CASSWQGGMNTEAFF	TGTGCCAGCAGCTGGCAGGGCGGGATGAACACTGAAGCTTTCTTT
TRBV7-6	TRBJ2-2	few	.	CASTQVGTGELFF	TGTGCCAGCACCCAGGTTGGGACCGGGGAGCTGTTTTTT
TRBV27	TRBJ1-2	.	TRBD1	CASSFIGQVEDGYTF	TGTGCCAGCAGTTTCATAGGACAGGTTGAGGATGGCTACACCTTC
TRBV27	TRBJ1-5	few	.	CASSLTADNEQPQHF	TGTGCCAGCAGTTTAACCGCGGACAATGAGCAGCCCCAGCATTTT
TRBV4-1	TRBJ1-2	few	TRBD1	CASSLGRPQGTPNYGYTF	TGCGCCAGCAGCCTAGGTCGGCCACAGGGGACCCCTAACTATGGCTACACCTTC
TRBV12-3/TRBV12-4	TRBJ1-5	.	.	CASSFRYSNQPQHF	TGTGCCAGCAGTTTTCGCTATAGCAATCAGCCCCAGCATTTT
TRBV29-1	TRBJ2-1	few	.	CSVEWYHNEQFF	TGCAGCGTTGAGTGGTATCACAATGAGCAGTTCTTC
TRBV7-9	TRBJ1-3	.	.	CASSPPTSGNTIYF	TGTGCCAGCAGCCCTCCAACCTCTGGAAACACCATATATTTT